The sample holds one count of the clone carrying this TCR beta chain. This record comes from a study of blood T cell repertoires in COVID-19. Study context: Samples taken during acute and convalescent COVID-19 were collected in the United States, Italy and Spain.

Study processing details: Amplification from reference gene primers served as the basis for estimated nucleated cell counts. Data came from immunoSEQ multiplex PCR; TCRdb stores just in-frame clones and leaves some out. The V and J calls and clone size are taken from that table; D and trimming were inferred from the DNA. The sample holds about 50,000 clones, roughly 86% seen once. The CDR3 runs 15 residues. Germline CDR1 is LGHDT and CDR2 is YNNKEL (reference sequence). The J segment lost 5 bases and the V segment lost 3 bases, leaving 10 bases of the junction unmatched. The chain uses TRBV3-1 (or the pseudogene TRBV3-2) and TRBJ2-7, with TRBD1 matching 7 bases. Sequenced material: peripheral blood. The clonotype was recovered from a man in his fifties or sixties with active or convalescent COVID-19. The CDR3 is CASSHTLLDRDEQYF. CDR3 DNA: TGTGCCAGCAGCCACACCCTTCTCGACAGGGACGAGCAGTACTTC.